The 31 T cell receptor beta chains presented below share a single source sample, sequenced in a study of blood T cell repertoires in COVID-19. Profiled with immunoSEQ multiplex PCR; TCRdb holds only in-frame clones, not every one. The table lists 180,000 or so clones, approximately 90% of them singletons. Input material: peripheral blood. The receptor source for this set is a young man with active or convalescent COVID-19.

The V and J genes are TRBV7-9 and TRBJ1-1, with 10 bases that match TRBD1. CDR3 length: 16 amino acids. With 5 bases clipped from V and 6 bases from J, the junction kept 12 bases outside the gene matches. Germline values: CDR1 SEHNR, CDR2 FQNEAQ (reference sequence). CDR3 sequence reads: CASSHTGTGDSAEAFF. The CDR3 region has the DNA TGTGCCAGCAGCCACACCGGGACAGGGGATAGCGCTGAAGCTTTCTTT. The full variable domain, in which reference TRBV7-9 and TRBJ1-1 provide the parts outside the CDR3, is DTGVSQNPRHKITKRGQNVTFRCDPISEHNRLYWYRQTLGQGPEFLTYFQNEAQLEKSRLLSDRFSAERPKGSFSTLEIQRTEQGDSAMYLCASSHTGTGDSAEAFFGQGTRLTVV.

The chain carries TRBV5-4 and TRBJ1-3, with TRBD1 matching 9 bases. Per germline, CDR1 SGHNT and CDR2 YYREEE (reference sequence). The CDR3 is 16 residues long. Losses at the gene ends were 4 bases for V and 1 base for J; bases not matched to a gene: 6. CDR3 coding DNA: TGTGCCAGCAGCAGGGACAGGGCGGGTTCTGGAAACACCATATATTTT. This sequence encodes CASSRDRAGSGNTIYF.

This clone was picked up one time. This rearrangement joins TRBV11-2 to TRBJ1-3; D not certain. This CDR3 has 16 amino acids. Germline loops: CDR1 SGHAT, CDR2 FQNNGV. Trimming shortened V by 5 bases and J by 1 base, and 15 bases separated the two germline ends. The CDR3 region has the DNA TGTGCCAGCAGCCACGACCCGGGGAGGTCTGGAAACACCATATATTTT. It is translated as CASSHDPGRSGNTIYF.

The V call is TRBV28, the J call TRBJ1-2; possibly TRBD1 for D (5 bases). Germline V lookup: CDR1 MDHEN, CDR2 SYDVKM. The CDR3 covers 16 residues. V gave up 5 bases and J gave up 1 base, with 17 bases separating them. The CDR3 nucleotides read TGTGCCAGCAGTATACCAACTCGGGGGATTAACTATGGCTACACCTTC. Translated: CASSIPTRGINYGYTF.

The chain uses TRBV28 and TRBJ1-4; maybe TRBD1 (6 bases). The CDR3 loop spans 15 amino acids. Germline V gene lookup returns CDR1 MDHEN and CDR2 SYDVKM. V lost 10 bases and J 5 bases, leaving 20 bases between the germline ends. The CDR3 nucleotides read TGTGCCACCACAGACGGCGGACAGAGAAATGAAAAACTGTTTTTT. Its protein is CATTDGGQRNEKLFF.

The chain recombines TRBV9 with TRBJ1-2, with D perhaps TRBD1 (5 bases). Trimming removed 2 bases at V and 3 bases at J, with 8 bases between. CDR1 and CDR2 from the germline V gene are SGDLS and YYNGEE. This CDR3 region has 13 residues. DNA for the CDR3: TGTGCCAGCAGCGTTACCAGGGACTATGGCTACACCTTC. As protein: CASSVTRDYGYTF. The complete variable domain, with remaining parts taken from reference TRBV9 and TRBJ1-2, reads DSGVTQTPKHLITATGQRVTLRCSPRSGDLSVYWYQQSLDQGLQFLIQYYNGEERAKGNILERFSAQQFPDLHSELNLSSLELGDSALYFCASSVTRDYGYTFGSGTRLTVV.

The CDR3 bases are TGTGCCAGCACTACCCGAGTGGGGCAATCAGAGACCCAGTACTTC. Translation gives CASTTRVGQSETQYF. The chain has TRBV11-3 and TRBJ2-5, with D possibly TRBD1 on 5 matching bases. With 7 bases removed from V and 4 bases from J, the gap between germline ends came to 19 bases. The germline CDR1 and CDR2 sequences are SGHNT and YENEEA. The CDR3 totals 15 residues.

The rearrangement uses TRBV25-1 and TRBJ1-4; D might be TRBD1 (6 bases). This CDR3 comprises 15 residues. The V end was cut by 3 bases, the J end by 7 bases, with 15 bases between. Germline V gene lookup returns CDR1 MGHDK and CDR2 SYGVNS. CDR3 nucleotide sequence: TGTGCCAGCAGTGATCCCCGGGGGGCGGGTGAAAAACTGTTTTTT. Protein: CASSDPRGAGEKLFF.

The rearrangement links TRBV7-4 to TRBJ1-5; D might be TRBD1 (6 bases). The CDR3 is made up of 18 amino acids. Deletions cut 4 bases from V and 7 bases from J, with 26 bases between. CDR1 and CDR2 (germline): SGHVT, SQSDAQ. CDR3 nucleotide sequence: TGTGCCAGCAGCTCCCCCTTATTGGGCAGGGGAGGGTGCCAGCCCCAGCATTTT. Amino acids: CASSSPLLGRGGCQPQHF.

The genes are TRBV27 and TRBJ1-1, with D possibly TRBD1 on 5 matching bases. Germline-derived CDR1 and CDR2 are MNHEY and SMNVEV (reference sequence). The CDR3 is 15 residues long. The V and J ends lost 2 bases and 3 bases respectively, with 13 bases between them. The CDR3 region is CASSLGALGYTEAFF. CDR3 DNA sequence: TGTGCCAGCAGTTTAGGGGCTTTGGGATACACTGAAGCTTTCTTT.

The chain combines TRBV10-2 with TRBJ2-5, with 15 bases lining up with TRBD2. Germline V gene data show CDR1 as WSHSY and CDR2 as SAAADI. With V trimmed by 6 bases and J by 3 bases, 2 bases remained unmatched. This CDR3 comprises 15 residues. The CDR3 protein is CASRGLAGGKETQYF. The CDR3 DNA reads as TGCGCCAGCAGGGGACTAGCGGGAGGAAAAGAGACCCAGTACTTC.

V usage is TRBV2 and J usage is TRBJ2-2; 8 positions match TRBD1. Per the germline V gene, CDR1 is SNHLY and CDR2 is FYNNEI. The CDR3 is made up of 14 amino acids. V gave up 8 bases and J gave up 1 base; unmatched junction bases: 3. CDR3 nucleotide sequence: TGTGCCAGCCGCGGGACAGGGAACACCGGGGAGCTGTTTTTT. Translated: CASRGTGNTGELFF.

The chain joins TRBV19 to TRBJ2-3, with a tentative D call TRBD1 (5 bases). Germline V gene data show CDR1 as LNHDA and CDR2 as SQIVND (reference sequence). The CDR3 contains 16 residues. V was trimmed by 8 bases and J by 0 bases, leaving 18 bases between them. The CDR3, as DNA: TGTGCCAGTCGTGGTCGCAGGGCAACTAGCACAGATACGCAGTATTTT. Its translation: CASRGRRATSTDTQYF.

The chain has TRBV7-9 and TRBJ1-6; no reliable D call. The CDR3 spans 14 residues. V lost 1 base to trimming and J lost 8 bases, with 9 bases between them. In germline, CDR1 is SEHNR, CDR2 FQNEAQ (reference sequence). CDR3 in amino acids: CASSLGGSDSPLHF. CDR3 bases: TGTGCCAGCAGCTTAGGAGGCAGTGATTCACCCCTCCACTTT.

The CDR3 loop is CASSENGADDQPQHF. CDR3 bases: TGTGCCAGCAGTGAAAATGGGGCAGACGATCAGCCCCAGCATTTT. The chain has TRBV6-1 and TRBJ1-5; TRBD1 might be the D (5 bases). Trimming pared 2 bases from V and 5 bases from J, leaving 13 bases between. CDR1 is MNHNS and CDR2 is SASEGT in the germline V gene. The CDR3 has 15 residues.

The chain has TRBV7-8 and TRBJ1-6; D gene uncertain. Trimming removed 7 bases at V and 7 bases at J, with 17 bases between. CDR1 SGHVS and CDR2 FQNEAQ come from the germline V gene. The CDR3 spans 15 residues. The CDR3 sequence: CASTVFDGGNSPLHF. DNA for the CDR3: TGTGCCAGCACCGTATTCGACGGAGGGAATTCACCCCTCCACTTT.

The chain joins TRBV18 to TRBJ2-2; D possibly corresponds to TRBD1 (6 bases). Trimming cost V 8 bases and J 5 bases, with 15 bases left between them. The CDR3 is made up of 14 amino acids. Germline values: CDR1 KGHSH, CDR2 LQKENI. The CDR3 here is CASHPGVTTGELFF. In nucleotides, the CDR3 is TGTGCCAGCCATCCAGGGGTAACGACCGGGGAGCTGTTTTTT.

This clone was counted once. The chain combines TRBV11-2 with TRBJ1-4; 9 bases map to TRBD1. The CDR3 loop spans 17 amino acids. Germline values: CDR1 SGHAT, CDR2 FQNNGV. J lost 5 bases, V lost 1 base, and 8 bases had no gene match. The CDR3 protein is CASSLGHRGRSNEKLFF. The CDR3 region has the DNA TGTGCCAGCAGCTTAGGACACAGGGGGCGTTCGAATGAAAAACTGTTTTTT.

This chain connects TRBV19 to TRBJ1-2, with a possible D match to TRBD1 (6 bases). The V gene lost 5 bases and the J gene lost 5 bases, with 18 bases spanning the gap. This CDR3 has 15 residues. Germline-derived CDR1 and CDR2 are LNHDA and SQIVND (reference sequence). This CDR3 is CASSPRGISYYGYTF. CDR3 in DNA: TGTGCCAGTAGTCCTAGGGGGATCTCGTATTATGGCTACACCTTC.

The table lists this clone with a few counts. The rearrangement links TRBV5-1 to TRBJ2-1; unclear D gene. Trimming cost V 0 bases and J 0 bases, with 7 bases left between them. The V gene's germline CDR1 is SGHRS and CDR2 YFSETQ. The CDR3 extends over 15 amino acids. The CDR3 protein is CASSLGGSSYNEQFF. For the CDR3, the DNA is TGCGCCAGCAGCTTGGGAGGAAGCTCCTACAATGAGCAGTTCTTC.

The chain uses TRBV7-6 and TRBJ2-7; TRBD2 agrees at 8 bases. Germline-derived CDR1 and CDR2 are SGHVS and FNYEAQ. V lost 2 bases, J lost 4 bases, and 7 bases stayed unmatched. The CDR3 consists of 15 residues. The CDR3 loop reads CASSLFGTSGYEQYF. The CDR3 DNA sequence: TGTGCCAGCAGCTTATTCGGGACTAGTGGTTACGAGCAGTACTTC.

In its sample, this clone was seen once. This sequence joins TRBV12-3 or TRBV12-4 and TRBJ1-1; D gene ambiguous. V lost 3 bases, J lost 8 bases, and 7 bases lay in between. This CDR3 spans 11 amino acids. CDR3: CASSFAGEAFF. The DNA of the CDR3 is TGTGCCAGCAGTTTCGCGGGAGAAGCTTTCTTT.

The genes are TRBV4-3 and TRBJ1-5; D is possibly TRBD1 (6 bases). In germline, CDR1 is LGHNA, CDR2 YSLEER. This CDR3 spans 18 amino acids. With 0 bases removed from V and 0 bases from J, the gap between germline ends came to 15 bases. The CDR3 nucleotides are TGCGCCAGCAGCCAAGATCGGGGGGGGACATATAGCAATCAGCCCCAGCATTTT. It encodes CASSQDRGGTYSNQPQHF.

This sequence joins TRBV7-9 and TRBJ1-6; D remains unclear. The CDR3 has 15 residues. V was cut by 5 bases and J by 8 bases, with 16 bases left in between. Germline CDR1 SEHNR, CDR2 FQNEAQ (reference sequence). The CDR3 DNA reads as TGTGCCAGCAGCCTCACGACTATTTTGGATTCACCCCTCCACTTT. This codes for CASSLTTILDSPLHF. The full variable domain, in which reference TRBV7-9 and TRBJ1-6 provide the parts outside the CDR3, is DTGVSQNPRHKITKRGQNVTFRCDPISEHNRLYWYRQTLGQGPEFLTYFQNEAQLEKSRLLSDRFSAERPKGSFSTLEIQRTEQGDSAMYLCASSLTTILDSPLHFGNGTRLTVT.

Written as DNA, the CDR3 is TGCGCCAGCAGCCAGCAGGGTTACGAGCAGTACTTC. Its translation is CASSQQGYEQYF. The chain links TRBV4-3 to TRBJ2-7, with D perhaps matching TRBD1 (5 bases). The CDR3 consists of 12 residues. The germline CDR1 and CDR2 sequences are LGHNA and YSLEER. Trimming took 3 bases from V and 4 from J, leaving 7 bases between them.

This clone has at least ten counts. The chain is built from TRBV25-1 and TRBJ1-3; D remains unclear. Germline V gene sequence: CDR1 MGHDK, CDR2 SYGVNS. The germline V and J ends were trimmed by 1 base and 0 bases, with 4 bases remaining between them. This CDR3 comprises 14 residues. The CDR3 loop reads CASSESNSGNTIYF. CDR3 sequence (DNA): TGTGCCAGCAGTGAATCAAACTCTGGAAACACCATATATTTT.

This clone was seen a single time. V is TRBV11-2 and J is TRBJ1-1, with D uncertain. The CDR3 extends over 14 amino acids. The germline CDR1 and CDR2 sequences are SGHAT and FQNNGV. The V end lost 5 bases, the J end lost 2 bases, and 12 bases lay between the germline ends. The CDR3 region has the DNA TGTGCCAGCAGCGTTGTCGGGGTCAACACTGAAGCTTTCTTT. It yields the protein CASSVVGVNTEAFF.

The V call is TRBV6-5, the J call TRBJ2-1; 11 nucleotides agree with TRBD2. V shed 7 bases, J shed 2 bases, and the junction held 4 bases outside the gene matches. Germline V gene data show CDR1 as MNHEY and CDR2 as SVGAGI. The CDR3 has 15 residues. The CDR3 region is CASIKTSGTYNEQFF. CDR3 nucleotide sequence: TGTGCCAGCATTAAGACTAGCGGGACCTACAATGAGCAGTTCTTC.

The V and J genes are TRBV2 and TRBJ2-7; tentative D call: TRBD2 (6 bases). This CDR3 region has 12 residues. V was cut by 8 bases and J by 4 bases, with 12 bases left in between. Germline CDR1 SNHLY, CDR2 FYNNEI. The CDR3 loop reads CASSRRVYEQYV. For the CDR3, the DNA is TGTGCCAGCTCGAGGAGGGTATACGAGCAGTACGTC.

Here the CDR3 reads CASSAWTGLTGNTIYF. DNA for the CDR3: TGTGCCAGTAGTGCATGGACAGGGTTAACTGGAAACACCATATATTTT. The gene calls are TRBV19 and TRBJ1-3; the match to TRBD1 covers 8 bases. Germline CDR1 and CDR2: LNHDA and SQIVND (reference sequence). This CDR3 is built from 16 residues. J was trimmed by 2 bases and V by 5 bases; bases with no gene match: 8.

The V and J genes are TRBV5-1 and TRBJ1-3, with D possibly matching TRBD1 (5 bases). The CDR3 is made up of 14 amino acids. Germline V gives CDR1 SGHRS, CDR2 YFSETQ. The V end was cut by 6 bases, the J end by 1 base, with 11 bases between. CDR3 sequence: CASTSGGSGNTIYF. In DNA, the CDR3 is TGCGCCAGCACCTCCGGGGGTTCTGGAAACACCATATATTTT.